Listed below are T cell receptor beta chains from one sample, sequenced in a study of cytomegalovirus exposure and HLA in healthy donors. TCRdb's copy holds only in-frame clones and misses some; the assay was immunoSEQ multiplex PCR. The data contain about 97,000 clones, about four fifths of them singletons. Material for sequencing was PBMCs. These receptors all stem from a male donor in good health and CMV-seropositive. The CDR3 runs from the conserved cysteine through the conserved F or W. A D gene is named only where the DNA matches it firmly. Size values are once, few and many counts, or a class for expanded clones, and some rows have none.

. TRBJ2-7 TRBV6-6 . CASSYIRAKSYEQYF TGTGCCAGCAGTTACATCAGGGCTAAATCCTACGAGCAGTACTTC
few TRBJ2-1 TRBV7-6 TRBD2 CASSYSGGRSYNEQFF TGTGCCAGCAGCTATAGCGGGGGCCGCTCCTACAATGAGCAGTTCTTC
. TRBJ2-7 TRBV6-1 TRBD2 CATTGGYEQYF TGTGCCACCACGGGGGGCTACGAGCAGTACTTC
few TRBJ2-7 TRBV30 . CAWSVQGGRAYEQYF TGTGCCTGGAGTGTACAGGGGGGGCGCGCCTACGAGCAGTACTTC
few TRBJ1-5 TRBV18 . CASSLQGMNQPQHF TGTGCCAGCTCACTACAGGGAATGAATCAGCCCCAGCATTTT
. TRBJ1-1 TRBV4-1 . CASSSRAVNTEAFF TGCGCCAGCAGCTCCCGCGCGGTGAACACTGAAGCTTTCTTT
. TRBJ1-5 TRBV5-8 . CASSPYQGYSNQPQHF TGTGCCAGCAGCCCCTACCAGGGATATAGCAATCAGCCCCAGCATTTT
. TRBJ2-3 TRBV5-4 . CASSGSDTQYF TGTGCCAGTTCAGGGTCAGATACGCAGTATTTT
. TRBJ1-4 TRBV19 TRBD1 CASSTTGAPNEKLFF TGTGCCAGTAGTACGACAGGGGCGCCTAATGAAAAACTGTTTTTT
. TRBJ2-7 TRBV2 TRBD1 CASSLGTGLYEQYF TGTGCCAGCAGTCTCGGGACAGGTCTCTACGAGCAGTACTTC
. TRBJ2-1 TRBV7-2 TRBD2 CASSLGGGGREQFF TGTGCCAGCAGCTTAGGGGGCGGGGGTCGTGAGCAGTTCTTC
once TRBJ1-3 TRBV21-1 . CASNRQRNTIYF TGTGCCAGCAATAGACAGAGAAACACCATATATTTT
. TRBJ1-1 TRBV30 . CAWSETDATEAFF TGTGCCTGGAGTGAAACAGACGCGACTGAAGCTTTCTTT
. TRBJ1-2 TRBV9 . CASSVNPTAEYGYTF TGTGCCAGCAGCGTTAACCCCACTGCGGAGTATGGCTACACCTTC
. TRBJ1-2 TRBV7-2 TRBD1 CASSLGRGQGYTF TGTGCCAGCAGCTTAGGCAGGGGGCAAGGCTACACCTTC
. TRBJ2-3 TRBV5-4 . CASSLDGGGLDTQYF TGTGCCAGCAGCTTGGATGGGGGAGGTCTAGATACGCAGTATTTT
. TRBJ2-1 TRBV30 TRBD1 CAWGTGGRNNEQFF TGTGCCTGGGGGACAGGGGGAAGGAACAATGAGCAGTTCTTC
once TRBJ1-6 TRBV5-1 . CASSLGEDSSPLHF TGCGCCAGCAGCTTGGGAGAGGATAGTTCACCCCTCCACTTT
once TRBJ1-2 TRBV5-4 . CASSPPEGYGYTF TGTGCCAGCAGCCCCCCGGAGGGCTATGGCTACACCTTC
. TRBJ1-2 TRBV11-2 TRBD1 CASSQGAQGAIRYTF TGTGCCAGCAGCCAAGGGGCACAGGGGGCTATTCGCTACACCTTC
. TRBJ2-6 TRBV11-3 . CASSLAGSNSGANVLTF TGTGCCAGCAGCTTAGCCGGGTCGAACTCTGGGGCCAACGTCCTGACTTTC
. TRBJ2-5 TRBV5-4 . CASSRYQARETQYF TGTGCCAGCAGCCGATATCAAGCTAGGGAGACCCAGTACTTC
few TRBJ2-2 TRBV7-6 TRBD2 CASSLAGIAGFSGELFF TGTGCCAGCAGCTTAGCGGGGATAGCGGGGTTCTCCGGGGAGCTGTTTTTT
. TRBJ2-1 TRBV5-1 . CASSGRLDTYNEQFF TGCGCCAGCAGCGGAAGACTAGACACCTACAATGAGCAGTTCTTC
. TRBJ1-1 TRBV7-2 TRBD1 CASSARQGKAFF TGTGCCAGCAGCGCCAGACAGGGGAAAGCTTTCTTT
few TRBJ2-7 TRBV7-4 . CASACPRQGGPYEQYF TGTGCCAGCGCCTGCCCGCGACAGGGAGGCCCCTACGAGCAGTACTTC
few TRBJ2-7 TRBV10-1 . CASSDPGRNTYEQYF TGCGCCAGCAGTGACCCGGGGAGGAATACCTACGAGCAGTACTTC
few TRBJ1-4 TRBV5-6 . CASRESTNEKLFF TGTGCCAGCAGGGAGTCAACTAATGAAAAACTGTTTTTT
. TRBJ2-2 TRBV15 TRBD2 CATSRDRLAGTGELFF TGTGCCACCAGCAGAGATCGGCTAGCGGGTACCGGGGAGCTGTTTTTT
. TRBJ1-3 TRBV5-1 . CASSPRDSGNTIYF TGCGCCAGCAGCCCACGGGATTCTGGAAACACCATATATTTT
. TRBJ2-7 TRBV29-1 TRBD2 CSARLAEGYEQYF TGCAGCGCCCGACTAGCGGAGGGCTACGAGCAGTACTTC
. TRBJ1-3 TRBV6-1 . CASKLGAGNTIYF TGTGCCAGCAAGCTCGGGGCTGGAAACACCATATATTTT
. TRBJ1-3 TRBV6-1 . CASTRGLRNTIYF TGTGCCAGCACCCGGGGTTTAAGAAACACCATATATTTT